The 13 T cell receptor beta chains presented below share a single source sample, sequenced in a study of CD8 T cells in Susac syndrome. Reverse transcription used about 0.45 to 1 ug RNA and random hexamers. One entry per CDR3 protein results from TCRdb running MiXCR on the immunoSEQ multiplex PCR reads. This sample carries roughly 190,000 distinct CDR3 sequences, approximately 94% of them seen once, and the ten largest clones take 0.1%. The source material was CD4+ T cells from PBMCs. The receptors derive from a human donor in good health.

The rearrangement joins TRBV5-1 to TRBJ2-3; 10 bases line up with TRBD2. J lost 4 bases, V lost 4 bases, and 6 bases had no gene match. This CDR3 is 15 amino acids long. Germline assignment: CDR1 SGHRS and CDR2 YFSETQ. CDR3 region: CASSPLAGVSDTQYF. Written as DNA, the CDR3 is TGCGCCAGCAGCCCCCTAGCGGGAGTCTCAGATACGCAGTATTTT.

The rearrangement joins TRBV6-5 to TRBJ2-1; D is perhaps TRBD2 (6 bases). This CDR3 contains 13 residues. Between the trimmed V and J ends, which lost 6 bases and 8 bases, there was a span of 14 bases. Per germline, CDR1 MNHEY and CDR2 SVGAGI. For the CDR3, the DNA is TGTGCCAGCAGGGGACTGGGTTGGGATGAGCAGTTCTTC. Translated: CASRGLGWDEQFF.

The gene calls are TRBV20-1 and TRBJ2-3, with 10 bases matching TRBD2. The V segment lost 6 bases and the J segment 5 bases; nucleotides outside the gene matches: 11. The CDR3 runs 15 residues. Per the germline V gene, CDR1 is DFQATT and CDR2 is SNEGSKA (reference sequence). The CDR3, as DNA: TGCAGTGCCCACGGACTAGCGGCAAAAGGAGATACGCAGTATTTT. Translated, it gives CSAHGLAAKGDTQYF.

This chain uses TRBV2 with TRBJ2-1; possibly TRBD2 for D (5 bases). Trimming pared 4 bases from V and 0 bases from J, leaving 7 bases between. CDR1 SNHLY and CDR2 FYNNEI come from the germline V gene. The CDR3 is made up of 14 amino acids. CDR3 DNA: TGTGCCAGCAGTGCGGGGAACTCCTACAATGAGCAGTTCTTC. The encoded protein is CASSAGNSYNEQFF.

This rearrangement joins TRBV14 to TRBJ2-5; D not certain. Trimming removed 1 base at V and 0 bases at J, with 6 bases between. Germline V gene data show CDR1 as SGHDN and CDR2 as FVKESK. The CDR3 loop spans 14 amino acids. The CDR3 loop is CASSQGPYQETQYF. The CDR3 DNA sequence: TGTGCCAGCAGCCAAGGACCGTACCAAGAGACCCAGTACTTC.

The chain employs TRBV20-1 and TRBJ2-7; the D gene is possibly TRBD1 (5 bases). This CDR3 contains 11 residues. Between the trimmed V and J ends, which lost 1 base and 7 bases, there was a span of 8 bases. Germline V CDR1 and CDR2: DFQATT, SNEGSKA (reference sequence). CDR3 residues: CSARGAGEQYF. Written as DNA, the CDR3 is TGCAGTGCTAGAGGGGCAGGGGAGCAGTACTTC.

The rearrangement uses TRBV15 and TRBJ2-5; D tentatively reads TRBD1 or TRBD2 (5 bases each). Trimming removed 0 bases from V and 2 bases from J, with 10 bases in between. Germline values: CDR1 LNHNV, CDR2 YYDKDF (reference sequence). CDR3 length: 15 amino acids. In nucleotides, the CDR3 is TGTGCCACCAGCAGAGATCGGGGCGGACAAGAGACCCAGTACTTC. It encodes CATSRDRGGQETQYF.

The chain uses TRBV6-2 or TRBV6-3 and TRBJ2-7; 8 nucleotides line up with TRBD2. V was pared by 2 bases and J by 0 bases, with 3 bases of the junction left unmatched. This CDR3 spans 15 amino acids. Looked up from germline, CDR1 is MNHEY and CDR2 is SVGEGT. The CDR3 sequence: CASSYEREPSYEQYF. CDR3 in DNA: TGTGCCAGCAGTTACGAGCGGGAGCCCTCCTACGAGCAGTACTTC.

The chain recombines TRBV20-1 with TRBJ2-1; D not certain. V was trimmed by 2 bases and J by 3 bases, leaving 8 bases between them. CDR3 length: 13 amino acids. The germline V gene encodes CDR1 DFQATT and CDR2 SNEGSKA (reference sequence). CDR3 loop: CSARKDIYNEQFF. CDR3 bases: TGCAGTGCTAGAAAAGACATCTACAATGAGCAGTTCTTC.

In its sample, this clonotype was seen once. The V gene is TRBV27, the J gene TRBJ2-7; TRBD1 aligns across 8 bases. The germline CDR1 and CDR2 sequences are MNHEY and SMNVEV (reference sequence). The CDR3 loop spans 14 amino acids. The V segment lost 8 bases and the J segment 6 bases; nucleotides outside the gene matches: 12. The CDR3 here is CASREGQGAFEQYF. CDR3 DNA: TGTGCCAGCCGGGAAGGGCAGGGGGCGTTCGAGCAGTACTTC.

This clonotype has only one observation. The V gene is TRBV30, the J gene TRBJ2-5; no reliable D call. The germline gives CDR1 GTSNPN, CDR2 SVGIG (reference sequence). V dropped 1 base and J dropped 3 bases, with 9 bases sitting between them. The CDR3 consists of 13 residues. The CDR3 nucleotides read TGTGCCTGGAGTGGGAGTGCTAAAGAGACCCAGTACTTC. It specifies CAWSGSAKETQYF.

The V and J genes are TRBV27 and TRBJ1-1; D perhaps matches TRBD1 (5 bases). V was pared by 4 bases and J by 4 bases, with 10 bases between. This CDR3 has 13 amino acids. The germline CDR1 and CDR2 sequences are MNHEY and SMNVEV (reference sequence). The CDR3 coding sequence is TGTGCCAGCAGTTGGGGCACTGGCACTGAAGCTTTCTTT. Translation: CASSWGTGTEAFF.

The chain carries TRBV3-1 and TRBJ2-7; no firm D call. The CDR3 is 13 residues long. V was cut by 2 bases and J by 0 bases, with 5 bases left in between. Germline assignment: CDR1 LGHDT and CDR2 YNNKEL (reference sequence). The CDR3, as DNA: TGTGCCAGCAGCCAAAGGAGCTCCTACGAGCAGTACTTC. Residues: CASSQRSSYEQYF.